These 14 T cell receptor beta chains were all obtained from the same sample, sequenced in a study of OX40 agonist ivuxolimab in advanced cancers. TCRdb keeps only in-frame clones here, not all; method: immunoSEQ multiplex PCR. The sample has fewer than 140,000 clones; less than 95% are singletons. The sequences come from CD4+ or CD8+ T cells sorted from blood, collected in a trial of the OX40 agonist ivuxolimab. All receptors come from an adult with an advanced solid tumor such as melanoma, head and neck, liver or kidney cancer.

The chain has TRBV7-9 and TRBJ2-3; D unresolved. With 3 bases removed from V and 6 bases from J, the gap between germline ends came to 4 bases. This CDR3 comprises 11 residues. The germline V gene encodes CDR1 SEHNR and CDR2 FQNEAQ (reference sequence). In DNA, the CDR3 is TGTGCCAGCAGCTTGGTTGATACGCAGTATTTT. It codes for CASSLVDTQYF.

This chain links TRBV4-3 with TRBJ1-3; 8 bases are a match to TRBD1. This CDR3 contains 18 residues. V dropped 0 bases and J dropped 0; count of bases not matched to a gene: 7. The germline gives CDR1 LGHNA, CDR2 YSLEER. This chain's CDR3 is CASSQDSTGVTSGNTIYF. The DNA for the CDR3 is TGCGCCAGCAGCCAAGATTCGACAGGGGTTACCTCTGGAAACACCATATATTTT.

J is TRBJ2-1 and V is TRBV7-2; 9 bases agree with TRBD1. CDR1 SGHTA and CDR2 FQGNSA come from the germline V gene. V lost 5 bases and J lost 1; bases outside the gene matches: 12. The CDR3 has 18 residues. In DNA, the CDR3 is TGTGCCAGCAGCCCAAGACCGGGACAGGGTGGATCCTACAATGAGCAGTTCTTC. Translation: CASSPRPGQGGSYNEQFF.

The rearrangement links TRBV5-1 to TRBJ1-2; D may be TRBD1 (6 bases). Germline CDR1 SGHRS, CDR2 YFSETQ. Trimming stripped 6 bases from V and 4 bases from J, with 22 bases between. The CDR3 is 16 amino acids. The DNA of the CDR3 is TGCGCCAGCACCGATTCCGGTTCGACAGGTCGCTATGGCTACACCTTC. The encoded protein is CASTDSGSTGRYGYTF.

The chain uses TRBV18 and TRBJ1-5, with D uncertain. The CDR3 is 15 amino acids. Trimming shortened V by 5 bases and J by 6 bases, and 17 bases separated the two germline ends. The germline V gene has CDR1 KGHSH and CDR2 LQKENI. The CDR3 protein is CASSTTPRSSQPQHF. In DNA, the CDR3 is TGTGCCAGCTCAACCACTCCACGCAGCTCTCAGCCCCAGCATTTT.

This sequence joins TRBV28 and TRBJ1-2; D is undetermined. V lost 6 bases to trimming and J lost 8 bases, with 13 bases between them. Looked up from germline, CDR1 is MDHEN and CDR2 is SYDVKM. The CDR3 consists of 12 residues. This CDR3 is CASRRGNMGYTF. CDR3 coding DNA: TGTGCCAGCAGGCGCGGAAACATGGGCTACACCTTC.

V usage is TRBV2 and J usage is TRBJ1-5; D uncertain. V lost 2 bases and J lost 1, with 15 bases in between. This CDR3 comprises 17 residues. Germline V CDR1 and CDR2: SNHLY, FYNNEI. In nucleotides, the CDR3 is TGTGCCAGCAGTGAATTCCAGCAGGTAGGCAGCAATCAGCCCCAGCATTTT. Translating gives CASSEFQQVGSNQPQHF. The complete variable domain, with remaining parts taken from reference TRBV2 and TRBJ1-5, reads EPEVTQTPSHQVTQMGQEVILRCVPISNHLYFYWYRQILGQKVEFLVSFYNNEISEKSEIFDDQFSVERPDGSNFTLKIRSTKLEDSAMYFCASSEFQQVGSNQPQHFGDGTRLSIL.

The V call is TRBV27, the J call TRBJ2-1; 10 nucleotides align to TRBD1. The CDR3 runs 17 residues. With V trimmed by 6 bases and J by 2 bases, 10 bases remained unmatched. CDR1 is MNHEY and CDR2 is SMNVEV in the germline V gene (reference sequence). The CDR3 sequence: CASRGQGRYTTYNEQFF. CDR3 nucleotides: TGTGCCAGCAGGGGACAGGGGCGATACACTACCTACAATGAGCAGTTCTTC.

The V call is TRBV18, the J call TRBJ2-2; 13 bases match TRBD2. V lost 3 bases to trimming and J lost 0 bases; unmatched junction nucleotides: 4. The germline CDR1 and CDR2 sequences are KGHSH and LQKENI. The CDR3 has 18 amino acids. CDR3: CASSPWTSGGANTGELFF. As DNA, the CDR3 is TGTGCCAGCTCACCCTGGACTAGCGGGGGCGCGAACACCGGGGAGCTGTTTTTT.

This chain's CDR3 is CASSQDLSGGVSYNEQFF. CDR3 bases: TGTGCCAGCAGCCAAGATCTGAGCGGGGGGGTGTCCTACAATGAGCAGTTCTTC. The V and J genes are TRBV4-2 and TRBJ2-1; 10 bases are shared with TRBD2. V lost 0 bases and J lost 1; bases outside the gene matches: 6. CDR3 size: 18 residues. Germline V gene sequence: CDR1 LGHNA, CDR2 YNFKEQ.

The chain is built from TRBV9 and TRBJ2-2; D call uncertain. The CDR3 has 13 amino acids. The V end lost 7 bases, the J end lost 1 base, and 8 bases lay between the germline ends. The germline CDR1 and CDR2 sequences are SGDLS and YYNGEE. The CDR3, as DNA: TGTGCCAGCGGCGCTCAGAACACCGGGGAGCTGTTTTTT. Protein sequence: CASGAQNTGELFF.

The chain recombines TRBV4-1 with TRBJ2-7; D is perhaps TRBD2 (5 bases). CDR1 and CDR2 from the germline V gene are MGHRA and YSYEKL. The V gene lost 0 bases and the J gene lost 2 bases, with 17 bases spanning the gap. This CDR3 spans 17 amino acids. The CDR3 loop is CASSQDPWSGTPYEQYF. DNA for the CDR3: TGCGCCAGCAGCCAAGATCCCTGGAGCGGTACCCCCTACGAGCAGTACTTC.

The CDR3 DNA reads TGTGCCAGCAGCTCTTCTTATGGAGGCAGAAGGGAAAAACTGTTTTTT. It specifies CASSSSYGGRREKLFF. This rearrangement joins TRBV7-2 to TRBJ1-4; D gene uncertain. Trimming shortened V by 4 bases and J by 8 bases, and 20 bases separated the two germline ends. The CDR3 covers 16 residues. Germline loops: CDR1 SGHTA, CDR2 FQGNSA.

The count of this clone is one. The chain joins TRBV11-2 to TRBJ2-3; D remains unclear. The germline V and J ends were trimmed by 1 base and 0 bases, with 2 bases remaining between them. The CDR3 sequence is 13 residues long. Germline CDR1 and CDR2: SGHAT and FQNNGV. The CDR3 region is CASSLGSTDTQYF. CDR3 sequence (DNA): TGTGCCAGCAGCTTAGGTAGCACAGATACGCAGTATTTT.